The next 12 T cell receptor beta chains were all read from a single sample in a study of T cells expressing NK-cell markers. From the 5' RACE reads, TCRdb lists one entry per CDR3 protein and no DNA. The specimen's table records a few hundred thousand distinct CDR3 sequences. The material sequenced was blood T cells: a sorted CD56 or NKG2C T cell subset, CD4+ or CD8+ T cells, or bulk PBMC T cells (not recorded which). The receptors originated from a man aged 18-75 years in good health.

The chain uses TRBV5-1 and TRBJ2-7; TCRdb proposes TRBD1, but this gene call is untestable without DNA. The CDR3 has 17 amino acids. CDR1 and CDR2 from the germline V gene are SGHRS and YFSETQ. CDR3 sequence: CASSGTGTGVGTLEQYF.

This chain uses TRBV20-1 with TRBJ2-3; TCRdb picks TRBD2, but there is no DNA to check that call. The CDR3 spans 20 residues. From germline, CDR1 is DFQATT and CDR2 SNEGSKA (reference sequence). CDR3 in amino acids: CSARGRYTYGGVGSTDTQYF.

V gene TRBV5-1 combines with J gene TRBJ1-1. Germline CDR1 reads SGHRS; CDR2 reads YFSETQ. The CDR3 contains 13 residues. CDR3 loop: CASSLRAGTEAFF.

The CDR3 here is CASSYLSGGPQETQYF. J is TRBJ2-5 and V is TRBV6-5; as DNA is missing, the TRBD1 call by TCRdb cannot be tested. Per germline, CDR1 MNHEY and CDR2 SVGAGI. The CDR3 is 16 amino acids.

The chain joins TRBV7-2 to TRBJ2-2; the TCRdb call, TRBD1, lacks DNA for checking. CDR3 length equals 16 residues. Germline CDR1 is SGHTA and CDR2 is FQGNSA. This chain's CDR3 is CASSQYRGFNTGELFF.

The V call is TRBV11-3, the J call TRBJ2-1; the D call of TRBD2 rests on TCRdb alone, since no DNA is present to check it. This CDR3 spans 15 amino acids. Germline loops: CDR1 SGHNT, CDR2 YENEEA. CDR3 sequence reads: CASSQLAGGSNEQFF.

The genes are TRBV7-3 and TRBJ2-3; TCRdb gives TRBD2 as the D gene, but with no DNA this cannot be confirmed. Germline CDR1 SGHTA, CDR2 FQGTGA. This CDR3 spans 15 amino acids. The CDR3 loop reads CASSYASGVTDTQYF.

The gene calls are TRBV7-2 and TRBJ2-4. The CDR3 sequence is 14 residues long. Germline V gives CDR1 SGHTA, CDR2 FQGNSA. The CDR3 loop is CASSNRFGQNIQYF.

The chain links TRBV12-3 or TRBV12-4 to TRBJ1-2. The CDR3 extends over 15 amino acids. This chain's CDR3 is CASSPWEYDNYGYTF.

This rearrangement joins TRBV7-9 to TRBJ2-1; TCRdb's assignment of TRBD2 cannot be checked, as there is no DNA. CDR3 length equals 16 residues. CDR1 SEHNR and CDR2 FQNEAQ come from the germline V gene (reference sequence). The CDR3 reads CASTQSGGQTRDEQFF. The whole variable domain, filled in from reference TRBV7-9 and TRBJ2-1, reads DTGVSQNPRHKITKRGQNVTFRCDPISEHNRLYWYRQTLGQGPEFLTYFQNEAQLEKSRLLSDRFSAERPKGSFSTLEIQRTEQGDSAMYLCASTQSGGQTRDEQFFGPGTRLTVL.

This chain links TRBV7-9 with TRBJ2-3. The CDR3 is made up of 17 amino acids. Germline values: CDR1 SEHNR, CDR2 FQNEAQ (reference sequence). The CDR3: CASSLVRLGSRTDTQYF.

The chain joins TRBV29-1 to TRBJ2-3; TCRdb designates TRBD2, a call that cannot be tested without DNA. The CDR3 covers 16 residues. Germline V lookup: CDR1 SQVTM, CDR2 ANQGSEA. This CDR3 is CSVESQISGGPDTQYF.